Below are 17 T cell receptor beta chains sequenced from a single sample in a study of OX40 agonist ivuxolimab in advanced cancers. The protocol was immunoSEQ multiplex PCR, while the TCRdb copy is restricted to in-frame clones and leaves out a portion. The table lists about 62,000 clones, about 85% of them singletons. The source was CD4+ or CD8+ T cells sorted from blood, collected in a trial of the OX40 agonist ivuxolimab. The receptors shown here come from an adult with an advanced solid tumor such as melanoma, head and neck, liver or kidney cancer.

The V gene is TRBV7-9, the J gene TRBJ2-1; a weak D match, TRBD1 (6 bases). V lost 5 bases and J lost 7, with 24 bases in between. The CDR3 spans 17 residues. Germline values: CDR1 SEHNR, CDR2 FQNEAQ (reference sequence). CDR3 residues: CASSPRRQGRIGNEQFF. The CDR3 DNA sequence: TGTGCCAGCAGCCCCCGACGGCAGGGGCGGATTGGTAATGAGCAGTTCTTC. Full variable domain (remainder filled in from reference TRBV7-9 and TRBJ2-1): DTGVSQNPRHKITKRGQNVTFRCDPISEHNRLYWYRQTLGQGPEFLTYFQNEAQLEKSRLLSDRFSAERPKGSFSTLEIQRTEQGDSAMYLCASSPRRQGRIGNEQFFGPGTRLTVL.

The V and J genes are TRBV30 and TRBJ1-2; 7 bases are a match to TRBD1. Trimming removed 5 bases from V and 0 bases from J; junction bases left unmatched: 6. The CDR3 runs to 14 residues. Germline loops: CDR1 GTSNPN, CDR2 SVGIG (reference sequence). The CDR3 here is CAWGRQGSNYGYTF. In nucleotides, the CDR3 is TGTGCCTGGGGCAGACAGGGCTCTAACTATGGCTACACCTTC.

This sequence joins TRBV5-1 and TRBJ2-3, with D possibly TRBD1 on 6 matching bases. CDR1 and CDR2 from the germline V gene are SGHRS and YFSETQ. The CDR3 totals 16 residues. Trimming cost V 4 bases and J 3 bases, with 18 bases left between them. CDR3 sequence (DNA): TGCGCCAGCAGCGGGGGCCCTAGTGGAGGTACAGATACGCAGTATTTT. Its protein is CASSGGPSGGTDTQYF.

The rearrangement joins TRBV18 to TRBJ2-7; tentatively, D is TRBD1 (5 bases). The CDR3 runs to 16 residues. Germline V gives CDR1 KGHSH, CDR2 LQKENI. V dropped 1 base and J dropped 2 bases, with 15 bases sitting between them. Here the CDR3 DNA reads TGTGCCAGCTCACCACGAAGAATTTCAGGGCCCTACGAGCAGTACTTC. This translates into CASSPRRISGPYEQYF.

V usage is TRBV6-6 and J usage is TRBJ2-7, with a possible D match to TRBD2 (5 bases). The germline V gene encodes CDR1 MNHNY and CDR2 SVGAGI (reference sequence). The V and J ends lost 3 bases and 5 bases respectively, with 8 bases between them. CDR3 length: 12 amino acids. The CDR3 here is CASSYRGDEQYF. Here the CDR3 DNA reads TGTGCCAGCAGTTATCGGGGAGACGAGCAGTACTTC.

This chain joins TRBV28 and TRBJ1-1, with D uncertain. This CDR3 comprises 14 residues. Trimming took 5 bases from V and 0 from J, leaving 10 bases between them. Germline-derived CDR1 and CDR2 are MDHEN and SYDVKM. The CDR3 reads CASSPPWMNTEAFF. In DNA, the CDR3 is TGTGCCAGCAGTCCGCCATGGATGAACACTGAAGCTTTCTTT.

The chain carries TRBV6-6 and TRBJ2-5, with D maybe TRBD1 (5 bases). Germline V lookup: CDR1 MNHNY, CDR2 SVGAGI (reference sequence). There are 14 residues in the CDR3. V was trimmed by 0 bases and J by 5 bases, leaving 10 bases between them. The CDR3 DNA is TGTGCCAGCAGTTACTCAGGGGTTCGGGAGACCCAGTACTTC. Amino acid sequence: CASSYSGVRETQYF.

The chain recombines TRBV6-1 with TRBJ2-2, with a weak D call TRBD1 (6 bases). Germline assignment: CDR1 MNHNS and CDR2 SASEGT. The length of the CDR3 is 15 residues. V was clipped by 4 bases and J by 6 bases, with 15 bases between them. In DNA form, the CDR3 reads TGTGCCAGCAGTGCCGGAGTAGAGGGGGCCGGGGAGCTGTTTTTT. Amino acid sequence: CASSAGVEGAGELFF.

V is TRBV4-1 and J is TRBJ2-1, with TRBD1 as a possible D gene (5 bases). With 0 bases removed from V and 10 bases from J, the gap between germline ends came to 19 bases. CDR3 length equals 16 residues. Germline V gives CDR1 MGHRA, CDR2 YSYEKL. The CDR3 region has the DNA TGCGCCAGCAGCCAAGACGCCAGGGCTCTCATCGGGGAGCAGTTCTTC. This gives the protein CASSQDARALIGEQFF.

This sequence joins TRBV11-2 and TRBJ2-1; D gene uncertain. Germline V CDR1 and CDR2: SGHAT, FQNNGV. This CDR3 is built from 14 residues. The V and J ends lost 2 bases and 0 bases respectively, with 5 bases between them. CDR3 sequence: CASSLSSSYNEQFF. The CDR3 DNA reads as TGTGCCAGCAGCTTATCAAGCTCCTACAATGAGCAGTTCTTC.

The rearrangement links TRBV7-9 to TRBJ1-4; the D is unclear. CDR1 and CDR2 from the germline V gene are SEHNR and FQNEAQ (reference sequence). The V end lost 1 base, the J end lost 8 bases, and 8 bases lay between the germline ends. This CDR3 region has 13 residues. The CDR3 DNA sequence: TGTGCCAGCAGCTTAGATGTCAAAGAAAAACTGTTTTTT. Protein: CASSLDVKEKLFF.

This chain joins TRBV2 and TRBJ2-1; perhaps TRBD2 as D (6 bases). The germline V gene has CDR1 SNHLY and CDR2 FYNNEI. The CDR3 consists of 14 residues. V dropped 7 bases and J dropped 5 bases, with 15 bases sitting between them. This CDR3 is CASTDAGFNNEQFF. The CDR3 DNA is TGTGCCAGCACTGACGCGGGATTCAACAATGAGCAGTTCTTC.

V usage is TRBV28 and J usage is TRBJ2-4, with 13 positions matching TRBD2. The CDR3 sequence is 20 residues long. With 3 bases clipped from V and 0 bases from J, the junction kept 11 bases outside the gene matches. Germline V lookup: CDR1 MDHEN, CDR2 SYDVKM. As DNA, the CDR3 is TGTGCCAGCAGTTTGGTATTGGAGACTAGCGGGAGGCTAGCCAAAAACATTCAGTACTTC. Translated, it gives CASSLVLETSGRLAKNIQYF. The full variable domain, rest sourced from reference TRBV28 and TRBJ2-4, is DVKVTQSSRYLVKRTGEKVFLECVQDMDHENMFWYRQDPGLGLRLIYFSYDVKMKEKGDIPEGYSVSREKKERFSLILESASTNQTSMYLCASSLVLETSGRLAKNIQYFGAGTRLSVL.

CDR3 sequence: CASSEGRGFGYTF. In DNA, the CDR3 is TGTGCCAGCAGTGAGGGTCGGGGGTTTGGCTACACCTTC. The J gene is TRBJ1-2, the V gene TRBV2, with a weak D call TRBD1 (5 bases). Trimming shortened V by 3 bases and J by 7 bases, and 12 bases separated the two germline ends. Germline loops: CDR1 SNHLY, CDR2 FYNNEI. The CDR3 runs 13 residues.

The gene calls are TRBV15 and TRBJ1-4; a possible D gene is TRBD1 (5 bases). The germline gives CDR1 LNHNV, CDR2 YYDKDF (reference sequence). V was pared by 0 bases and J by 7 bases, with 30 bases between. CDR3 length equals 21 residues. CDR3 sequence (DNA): TGTGCCACCAGCAGAGATCTAGGGGCCACGGGTCTAGGGTTCGGCCGTGAAAAACTGTTTTTT. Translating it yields CATSRDLGATGLGFGREKLFF.

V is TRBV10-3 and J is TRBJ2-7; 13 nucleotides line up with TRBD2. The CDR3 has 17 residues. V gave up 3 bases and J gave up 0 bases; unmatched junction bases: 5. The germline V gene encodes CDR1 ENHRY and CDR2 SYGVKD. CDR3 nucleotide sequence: TGTGCCATCAGTGATGGGACTAGCGGGACTTACTCCTACGAGCAGTACTTC. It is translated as CAISDGTSGTYSYEQYF.

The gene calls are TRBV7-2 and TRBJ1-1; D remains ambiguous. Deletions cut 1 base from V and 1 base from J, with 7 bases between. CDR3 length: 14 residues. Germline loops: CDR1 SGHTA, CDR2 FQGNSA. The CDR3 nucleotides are TGTGCCAGCAGCTTAGGCGGACGGAACACTGAAGCTTTCTTT. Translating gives CASSLGGRNTEAFF.